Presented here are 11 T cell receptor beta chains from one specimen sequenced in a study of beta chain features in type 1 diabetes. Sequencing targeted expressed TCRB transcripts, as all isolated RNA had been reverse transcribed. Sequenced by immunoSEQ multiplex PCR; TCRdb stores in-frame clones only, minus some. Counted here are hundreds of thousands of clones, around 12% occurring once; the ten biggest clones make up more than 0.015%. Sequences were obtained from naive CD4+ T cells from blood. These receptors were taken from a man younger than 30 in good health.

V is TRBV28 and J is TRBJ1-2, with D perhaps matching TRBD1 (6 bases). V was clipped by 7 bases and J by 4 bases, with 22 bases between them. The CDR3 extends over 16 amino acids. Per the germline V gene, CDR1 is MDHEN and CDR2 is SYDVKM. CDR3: CASTTDGGRGGYGYTF. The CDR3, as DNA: TGTGCCAGCACGACGGATGGGGGGCGCGGGGGCTATGGCTACACCTTC.

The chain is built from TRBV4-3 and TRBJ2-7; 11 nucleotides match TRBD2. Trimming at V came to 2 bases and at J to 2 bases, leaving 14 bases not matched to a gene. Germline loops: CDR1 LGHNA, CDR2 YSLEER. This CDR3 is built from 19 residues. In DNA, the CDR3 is TGCGCCAGCAGCCAAAAAGTGATGAGTCTAGCGGGGGGCCCCTACGAGCAGTACTTC. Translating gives CASSQKVMSLAGGPYEQYF.

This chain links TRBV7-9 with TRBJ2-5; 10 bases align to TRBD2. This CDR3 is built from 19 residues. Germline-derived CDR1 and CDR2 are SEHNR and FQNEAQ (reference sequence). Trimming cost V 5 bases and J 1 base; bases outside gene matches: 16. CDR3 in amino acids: CASSEQSMGRTSGQETQYF. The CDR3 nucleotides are TGTGCCAGCAGCGAGCAATCCATGGGGCGGACTAGCGGCCAAGAGACCCAGTACTTC.

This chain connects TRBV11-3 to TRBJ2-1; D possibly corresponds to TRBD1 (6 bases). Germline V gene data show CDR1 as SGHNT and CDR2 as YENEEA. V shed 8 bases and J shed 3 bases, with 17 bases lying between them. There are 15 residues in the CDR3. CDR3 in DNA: TGTGCCAGCGCGCAAGGGACATCAGGCTACAATGAGCAGTTCTTC. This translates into CASAQGTSGYNEQFF.

The CDR3 region is CAISESLFRLNEQFF. CDR3 nucleotide sequence: TGTGCCATCAGTGAGTCGCTGTTCAGGCTGAATGAGCAGTTCTTC. J is TRBJ2-1 and V is TRBV10-3; no definite D call. Trimming left V 0 bases short and J 7 bases short, with 13 bases between. Germline loops: CDR1 ENHRY, CDR2 SYGVKD. The CDR3 runs to 15 residues.

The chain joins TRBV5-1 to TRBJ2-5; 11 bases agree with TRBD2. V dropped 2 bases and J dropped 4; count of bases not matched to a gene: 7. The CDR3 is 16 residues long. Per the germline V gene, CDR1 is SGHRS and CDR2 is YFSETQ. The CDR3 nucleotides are TGCGCCAGCAGCTTTTCTGAACTAGCGGGAGTAGAGACCCAGTACTTC. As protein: CASSFSELAGVETQYF.

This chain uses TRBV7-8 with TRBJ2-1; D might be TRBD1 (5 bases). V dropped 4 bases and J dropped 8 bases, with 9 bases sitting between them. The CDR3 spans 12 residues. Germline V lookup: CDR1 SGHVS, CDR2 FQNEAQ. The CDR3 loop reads CASSSLGHEQFF. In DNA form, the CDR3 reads TGTGCCAGCAGCTCCCTGGGGCATGAGCAGTTCTTC.

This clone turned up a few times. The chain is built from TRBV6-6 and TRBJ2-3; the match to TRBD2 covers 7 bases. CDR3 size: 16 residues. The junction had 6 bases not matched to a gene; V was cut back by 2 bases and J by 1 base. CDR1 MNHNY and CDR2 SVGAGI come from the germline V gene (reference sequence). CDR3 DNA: TGTGCCAGCAGTTACGGGACGGGAGGACGCACAGATACGCAGTATTTT. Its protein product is CASSYGTGGRTDTQYF.

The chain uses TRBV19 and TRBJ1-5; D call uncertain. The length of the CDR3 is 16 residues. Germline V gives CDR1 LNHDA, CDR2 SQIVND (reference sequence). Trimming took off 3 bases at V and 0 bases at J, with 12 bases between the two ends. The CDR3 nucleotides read TGTGCCAGTAGTATGGGTCCCGGGTATAGCAATCAGCCCCAGCATTTT. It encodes CASSMGPGYSNQPQHF. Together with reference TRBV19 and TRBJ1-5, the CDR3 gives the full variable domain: DGGITQSPKYLFRKEGQNVTLSCEQNLNHDAMYWYRQDPGQGLRLIYYSQIVNDFQKGDIAEGYSVSREKKESFPLTVTSAQKNPTAFYLCASSMGPGYSNQPQHFGDGTRLSIL.

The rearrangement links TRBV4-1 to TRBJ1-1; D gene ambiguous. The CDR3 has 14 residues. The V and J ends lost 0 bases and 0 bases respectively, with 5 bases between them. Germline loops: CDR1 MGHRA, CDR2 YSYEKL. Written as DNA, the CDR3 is TGCGCCAGCAGCCAAGAAGCTGTGAACACTGAAGCTTTCTTT. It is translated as CASSQEAVNTEAFF.

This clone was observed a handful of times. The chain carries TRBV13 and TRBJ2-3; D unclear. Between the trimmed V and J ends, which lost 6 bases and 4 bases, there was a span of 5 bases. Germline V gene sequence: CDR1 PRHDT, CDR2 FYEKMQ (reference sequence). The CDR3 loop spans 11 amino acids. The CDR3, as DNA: TGTGCCAGCAGTATAGCAGATACGCAGTATTTT. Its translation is CASSIADTQYF.